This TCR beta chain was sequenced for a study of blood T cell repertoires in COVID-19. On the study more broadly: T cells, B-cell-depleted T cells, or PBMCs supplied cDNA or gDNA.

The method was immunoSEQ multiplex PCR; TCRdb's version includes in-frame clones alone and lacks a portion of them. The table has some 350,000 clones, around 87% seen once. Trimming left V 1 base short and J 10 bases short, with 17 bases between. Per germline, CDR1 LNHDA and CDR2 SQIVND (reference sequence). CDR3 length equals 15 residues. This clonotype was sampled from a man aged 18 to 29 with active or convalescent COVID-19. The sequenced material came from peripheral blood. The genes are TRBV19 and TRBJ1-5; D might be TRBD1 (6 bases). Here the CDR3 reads CASSIVTGGIGPQHF. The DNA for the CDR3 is TGTGCCAGTAGTATAGTGACAGGTGGCATTGGACCCCAGCATTTT.